Listed here are 2 T cell receptor beta chains from one sample, sequenced in a study of T-cell memory formation after mild COVID-19. TCRdb called the 5' RACE reads again in MiXCR, with one record for every CDR3 protein. Of about 140,000 distinct CDR3 sequences listed, almost 25% are singletons. Sequenced material: PBMCs or a T cell subset sorted from them (not recorded which). The receptors were gathered from an adult woman who had mild COVID-19 (a few samples of this study predate the infection). Cell type and time point are not known.

At least ten counts were recorded for this clonotype. V gene TRBV12-3 or TRBV12-4 combines with J gene TRBJ2-1; maybe TRBD1 (6 bases). The V end lost 3 bases, the J end lost 6 bases, and 6 bases lay between the germline ends. The CDR3 runs 12 residues. The CDR3 loop is CASSLDSNEQFF. The CDR3 bases are TGTGCCAGCAGTTTGGACAGCAATGAGCAGTTCTTC.

The CDR3 here is CSASQGRQDEAFF. DNA for the CDR3: TGCAGTGCTAGTCAAGGCAGGCAGGATGAAGCTTTCTTT. The rearrangement joins TRBV20-1 to TRBJ1-1; D is unresolved. The V end was cut by 3 bases, the J end by 7 bases, with 15 bases between. The CDR3 has 13 amino acids. The germline gives CDR1 DFQATT, CDR2 SNEGSKA (reference sequence).